Following are 14 T cell receptor beta chains from one sample sequenced in a study of regulatory T cells in long-lasting Graves disease. The time point here: newly diagnosed GD, antithyroid drugs for less than 3 months. Isolated PBMC RNA provided the starting material for the TCR library. Researchers made TCR beta libraries by using iRepertoire HTBI primers and running Arm-PCR on CDR3 regions. Via MiXCR, TCRdb re-called the multiplex PCR reads, giving one row per CDR3 protein. The sample has roughly 500,000 distinct CDR3 sequences, about 14% seen once; the top ten hold roughly a tenth. These data also featured in a second study, about T cells in Graves' hyperthyroidism and ophthalmopathy.

Source: peripheral blood mononuclear cells (PBMCs), taken at new diagnosis, from a patient treated with antithyroid drugs. These receptor sequences come from a man aged 25 to 40 with Graves disease.

This clonotype came up many times. The chain uses TRBV6-6 and TRBJ2-1, with 7 bases fitting TRBD2. The germline V gene has CDR1 MNHNY and CDR2 SVGAGI (reference sequence). The J segment lost 5 bases and the V segment lost 0 bases, leaving 1 base of the junction unmatched. The CDR3 has 14 residues. The CDR3 DNA is TGTGCCAGCAGTTACTCGGGAGGGGACAATGAGCAGTTCTTC. It encodes CASSYSGGDNEQFF.

This clonotype came up many times. The CDR3 DNA is TGTGCCAGCAGTCCTTATCGTAGGACTAGCGGGCCCTACGAGCAGTACTTC. Translation: CASSPYRRTSGPYEQYF. The chain carries TRBV12-3 or TRBV12-4 and TRBJ2-7, with TRBD2 identical over 11 bases. The junction had 11 bases not matched to a gene; V was cut back by 5 bases and J by 2 bases. CDR3 size: 17 residues.

This clonotype was counted at least ten times. The genes are TRBV12-3 or TRBV12-4 and TRBJ1-5; D unresolved. This CDR3 has 15 residues. Trimming removed 6 bases from V and 3 bases from J, with 15 bases in between. The CDR3 sequence: CASSPRGRNNQPQHF. The CDR3 DNA sequence: TGTGCCAGCAGCCCGCGCGGGCGGAACAATCAGCCCCAGCATTTT.

This clonotype has at least ten counts. V and J are TRBV24-1 and TRBJ1-1; D is ambiguous. Between the trimmed V and J ends, which lost 3 bases and 8 bases, there was a span of 6 bases. The CDR3 is made up of 11 amino acids. Germline loops: CDR1 KGHDR, CDR2 SFDVKD. Here the CDR3 reads CATSDAFEAFF. The CDR3 bases are TGTGCCACCAGTGATGCATTCGAAGCTTTCTTT.

This clonotype was seen at least ten times. DNA for the CDR3: TGTGCCAGCCTCGGGGCTAGCGGGAGCACCGGGGAGCTGTTTTTT. Protein sequence: CASLGASGSTGELFF. This sequence joins TRBV12-3 or TRBV12-4 and TRBJ2-2, with 10 bases lining up with TRBD2. After removal of 8 bases from V and 4 bases from J, the junction contained 7 bases not matched to a gene. This CDR3 region has 15 residues.

This clonotype turned up a few times. The rearrangement uses TRBV7-9 and TRBJ1-2, with no clear D. V was pared by 5 bases and J by 3 bases, with 19 bases between. The germline CDR1 and CDR2 sequences are SEHNR and FQNEAQ (reference sequence). This CDR3 comprises 16 residues. The CDR3 nucleotides read TGTGCCAGCAGCCCACCCTCGGGCCAGATTTACTATGGCTACACCTTC. It yields the protein CASSPPSGQIYYGYTF.

In this sample, this clonotype turned up a few times. J is TRBJ2-2 and V is TRBV29-1; the match to TRBD2 covers 11 bases. In germline, CDR1 is SQVTM, CDR2 ANQGSEA. The CDR3 is 15 residues long. Losses at the gene ends were 4 bases for V and 5 bases for J; bases not matched to a gene: 6. The CDR3 DNA reads TGCAGCGTTGGGGGTAGCGGGGGGGGGACCGGGGAGCTGTTTTTT. This codes for CSVGGSGGGTGELFF.

This clonotype was observed many times. This rearrangement joins TRBV19 to TRBJ1-2; unclear D gene. The V end lost 6 bases, the J end lost 4 bases, and 9 bases lay between the germline ends. Germline values: CDR1 LNHDA, CDR2 SQIVND (reference sequence). This CDR3 comprises 12 residues. The CDR3 region has the DNA TGTGCCAGTAGGAAGACAACCTATGGCTACACCTTC. This codes for CASRKTTYGYTF.

In its sample, this clonotype was seen many times. The V gene is TRBV29-1, the J gene TRBJ1-4, with 8 bases lining up with TRBD1. The germline CDR1 and CDR2 sequences are SQVTM and ANQGSEA. This CDR3 contains 13 residues. V shed 5 bases, J shed 3 bases, and the junction held 2 bases outside the gene matches. The CDR3 is CSVPGQANEKLFF. CDR3 coding DNA: TGCAGCGTTCCGGGACAGGCTAATGAAAAACTGTTTTTT. The whole variable domain, filled in from reference TRBV29-1 and TRBJ1-4, reads SAVISQKPSRDICQRGTSLTIQCQVDSQVTMMFWYRQQPGQSLTLIATANQGSEATYESGFVIDKFPISRPNLTFSTLTVSNMSPEDSSIYLCSVPGQANEKLFFGSGTQLSVL.

The CDR3 DNA follows: TGTGCCAGCAGCCCTCGGACGCTAAGCTCCTACAATGAGCAGTTCTTC. Translated, it gives CASSPRTLSSYNEQFF. This sequence joins TRBV5-5 and TRBJ2-1; D remains unclear. The V gene lost 4 bases and the J gene lost 0 bases, with 14 bases spanning the gap. There are 16 residues in the CDR3. CDR1 is SGHKS and CDR2 is YYEKEE in the germline V gene (reference sequence).

This clonotype has just a few counts. The chain is built from TRBV2 and TRBJ2-7; D gene unclear. V lost 6 bases and J lost 3, with 12 bases in between. Looked up from germline, CDR1 is SNHLY and CDR2 is FYNNEI. The CDR3 consists of 13 residues. The DNA of the CDR3 is TGTGCCAGCAGCTCTAAGGACCGCTACGAGCAGTACTTC. Translation: CASSSKDRYEQYF.

This clonotype was seen ten or more times. A much more abundant neighbour one base away suggests this may be a read error. The CDR3 DNA reads as TGTGCCAGCAGTCAACTAGCGATGCTCGGCGAGCAGTACTTC. As protein: CASSQLAMLGEQYF. The chain joins TRBV27 to TRBJ2-7; 7 bases align to TRBD2. The CDR3 runs 14 residues. CDR1 MNHEY and CDR2 SMNVEV come from the germline V gene (reference sequence). V lost 5 bases to trimming and J lost 6 bases; unmatched junction nucleotides: 10.

This clonotype was observed a handful of times. The chain combines TRBV6-5 with TRBJ2-4, with 7 bases lining up with TRBD2. This CDR3 has 15 amino acids. CDR1 is MNHEY and CDR2 is SVGAGI in the germline V gene. Unmatched junction bases numbered 6, after V lost 4 bases and J lost 3 bases. CDR3 region: CASSSTSLGKNIQYF. In DNA form, the CDR3 reads TGTGCCAGCAGTTCGACTAGCTTAGGCAAAAACATTCAGTACTTC.

CDR3 region: CASSTGRRVEQYF. The CDR3 region has the DNA TGTGCCAGCAGCACTGGCCGACGGGTCGAGCAGTACTTC. The V gene is TRBV12-3 or TRBV12-4, the J gene TRBJ2-7; D call uncertain. This CDR3 is built from 13 residues. Trimming stripped 6 bases from V and 6 bases from J, with 15 bases between.